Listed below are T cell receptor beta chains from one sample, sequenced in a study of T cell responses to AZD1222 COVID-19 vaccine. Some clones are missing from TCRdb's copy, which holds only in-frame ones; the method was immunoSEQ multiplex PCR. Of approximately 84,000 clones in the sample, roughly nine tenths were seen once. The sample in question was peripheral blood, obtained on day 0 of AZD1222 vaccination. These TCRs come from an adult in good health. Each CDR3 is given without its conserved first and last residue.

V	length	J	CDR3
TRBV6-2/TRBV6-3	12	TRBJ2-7	ASSAGQITYEQY
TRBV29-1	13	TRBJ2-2	SATNLGPGAGELF
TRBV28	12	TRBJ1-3	ASSLAGVGNTIY
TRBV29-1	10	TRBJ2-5	SVEHSQETQY
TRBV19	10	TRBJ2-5	ASQSPLETQY
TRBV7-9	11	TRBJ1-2	ASSLGEFYGYT
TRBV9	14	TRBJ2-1	ASSSSGTSGYNEQF
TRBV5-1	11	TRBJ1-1	ASSLSKGTEAF
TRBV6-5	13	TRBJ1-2	ASSYRGQGPTGYT
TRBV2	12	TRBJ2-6	ASSAGAGANVLT
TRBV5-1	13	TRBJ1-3	ASRSKPNSGNTIY
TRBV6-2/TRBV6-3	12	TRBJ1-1	ASSYRGMNTEAF
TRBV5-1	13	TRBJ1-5	ASSLAGAAGQPQH
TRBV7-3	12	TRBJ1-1	ASSLGPTYTEAF
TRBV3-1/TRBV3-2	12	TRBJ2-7	ASSWTSSGGEQY
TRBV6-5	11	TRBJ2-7	ASSPSGRGEQY
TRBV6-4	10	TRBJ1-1	ASSDSRSEAF
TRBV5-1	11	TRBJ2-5	ASSRGQGETQY
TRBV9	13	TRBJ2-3	ASSVSGTWGDTQY
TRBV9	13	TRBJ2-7	ASSETGQGSYEQY
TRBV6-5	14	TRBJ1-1	ASSYSRSGMNTEAF
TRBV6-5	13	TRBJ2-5	ATNQGVAGSETQY
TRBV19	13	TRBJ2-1	ASSSSAYSYNEQF
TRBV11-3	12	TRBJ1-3	ASSVGQGSNTIY
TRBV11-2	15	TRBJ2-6	ASSLALTSSGANVLT
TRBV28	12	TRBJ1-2	ASSLLGRFYGYT
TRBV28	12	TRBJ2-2	ASTTDGNTGELF
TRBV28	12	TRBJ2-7	ASSRGTGLYEQY
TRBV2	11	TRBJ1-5	ASSDLSNQPQH
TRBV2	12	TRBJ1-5	ASSLSETNQPQH
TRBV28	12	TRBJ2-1	ASSIRQGDNEQF
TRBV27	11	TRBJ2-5	ASSSRGEGTQY
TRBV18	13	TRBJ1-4	ASSQSGQGNEKLF
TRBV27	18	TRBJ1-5	ASSLSYSGQGPYSNQPQH
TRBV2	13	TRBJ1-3	ASSVLSGAGNTIY
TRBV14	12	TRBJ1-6	ASSQILGNSPLH
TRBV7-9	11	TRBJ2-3	ASTGGRADTQY
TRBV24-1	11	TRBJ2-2	ATSDPGGGELF
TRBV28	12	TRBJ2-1	ASRSLSSYNEQF
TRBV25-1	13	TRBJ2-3	ASSETRPLSDTQY
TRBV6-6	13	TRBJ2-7	ASRGTVGRPYEQY
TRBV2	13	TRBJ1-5	ASAGTGGWNQPQH
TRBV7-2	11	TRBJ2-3	ASSTGMKDTQY
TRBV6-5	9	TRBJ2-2	ASRSRGELF
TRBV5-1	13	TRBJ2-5	ASSPAGVIQETQY
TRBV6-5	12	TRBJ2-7	ASSKLAGVHEQY
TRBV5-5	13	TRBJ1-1	ASSSSTSEGTEAF
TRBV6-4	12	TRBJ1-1	ASSEGTANTEAF
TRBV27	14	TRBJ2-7	ASSQPGTSGSGEQY
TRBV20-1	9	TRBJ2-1	SARLAGEQF
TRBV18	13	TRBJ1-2	ASSPEQGVGYGYT
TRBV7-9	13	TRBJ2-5	ASSLGRGGQETQY
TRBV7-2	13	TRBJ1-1	ASSSRTGGNTEAF
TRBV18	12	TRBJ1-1	ASSPSAGATEAF
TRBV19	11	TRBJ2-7	ASSTDRGYEQY
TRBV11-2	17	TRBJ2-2	ASSPNGGEGLLWTGELF
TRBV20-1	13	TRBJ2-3	SASEWSSGTDTQY
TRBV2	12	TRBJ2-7	ASSRQGVFYEQY